This T cell receptor beta chain came from a study of blood T cell repertoires in COVID-19 (dated by TCRdb to between 2020 and 2021). With regard to the full study: Samples covering the acute and convalescent phases of COVID-19 were provided by collaborators in the United States, Italy and Spain. Sample metadata almost always included a de-identified subject ID, COVID-19 status, age in years and sex. HLA class I and class II types, where available, came from metadata supplied by the sample provider rather than from assay-based typing. Samples came from the ongoing ImmuneRACE study (first 160 participants) plus 1,254 subjects from 6 global collaborators. The material from the prospective study consisted of cDNA or gDNA derived from T cells, B-cell-depleted T cells, or PBMCs. The repertoires were released in a freely available public database intended as a resource for research on the immune response to SARS-CoV-2. Subjects who had been exposed to COVID-19, were actively infected with it, or had recovered from it provided the deeply sampled blood TCRbeta repertoires that made up the dataset. Results and caveats for the whole study, not just this receptor: The amount of clinical and demographic metadata varied by source and participant and was provided uncurated.

Each collaborating institution followed its own protocols to collect whole blood in K2EDTA tubes. For TCRbeta analysis, collaborators shipped samples in one of three forms: frozen whole blood, isolated PBMCs, or DNA extracted from either of those sample types. Concerning this clone: There is no known antigen for this receptor. Qualities for individual bases were not recorded, and no much larger clone is one base off.

TCRbeta CDR3 regions were amplified from genomic DNA by means of the immunoSEQ Assay, a bias-controlled multiplex PCR. The authors' pipeline ran thus. Within the assay, amplification of reference gene primers was used to estimate how many nucleated cells each sample contained. Sequence reads were collapsed and filtered to measure the absolute abundance of every unique TCRbeta CDR3 rearrangement. For each sample, productive Simpson clonality was calculated as the square root of Simpson's diversity index over productive rearrangements. This immuneACCESS table, as held by TCRdb, lists in-frame sequences with V and J called but not all clones. Of the missing ones, under half trace to an unresolved V gene in checked studies; the others have no known cause. That table supplies the V and J calls and clone size; D and trimming were determined from the DNA. The sample yields about 120,000 clones; 70% to 90% were counted once. The top ten constitute roughly 4.7% of the sample.

Here V drops 4 bases and J drops 2 bases, and the junction holds 1 base not matched to any gene. The CDR3 measures 13 amino acids from cysteine to phenylalanine. CDR3 DNA only is kept here, 39 bases in frame from base 1. This receptor was taken from a man aged 40-49 years with acute or convalescent COVID-19. This receptor chain uses TRBV12-3 or TRBV12-4 and TRBJ1-2; 7 middle bases align to TRBD1. Sequences were obtained from peripheral blood. The nucleotide sequence reads as follows: TGTGCCAGCAGTTGGGGACAGAACTATGGCTACACCTTC. Translated, this gives CASSWGQNYGYTF.